The clone carrying this T cell receptor beta chain was counted only a few times. No antigen is known for it. Germline CDR1 MNHEY, CDR2 SVGEGT. V shed 6 bases and J shed 1 base, with 11 bases lying between them. The CDR3 contains 14 residues. TCRdb analysed the 5' RACE reads with MiXCR anew, one entry per CDR3 protein. The profile covers 210,000 or so distinct CDR3 sequences, with around 6.8% appearing a single time and less than 2.5% taken by the ten largest. This specimen comes from a study of identical twins. Study-level findings and limits: Fewer insertions marked abundant cord blood beta clonotypes; young adult naive trended weakly, memory not at all. The models gave estimates that fell short of the out-of-frame TCR alpha sharing seen in monozygotic twins.

These records were also assigned to another study, of yellow fever vaccine responses in identical twins.

Sequenced: memory (CD45RO+) T cells sorted from blood. This chain connects TRBV6-2 or TRBV6-3 to TRBJ2-3; D is unclear. The sequence was obtained from a woman aged 18-30 years in good health. The chain's CDR3 is CASRGAGRTDTQYF. The CDR3 nucleotides read TGTGCCAGCAGAGGCGCCGGCCGCACAGATACGCAGTATTTT.